One T cell receptor beta chain is described in this entry. These data come from a study of cytomegalovirus exposure and HLA in healthy donors. This CDR3 spans 18 amino acids. Unmatched junction bases numbered 10, after V lost 2 bases and J lost 2 bases. The germline gives CDR1 MNHEY, CDR2 SMNVEV (reference sequence). The primer mix had 60 Vbeta and 13 Jbeta primers. Assay used: immunoSEQ multiplex PCR; TCRdb lists only in-frame clones, some missing. The profile covers 90,000 to 120,000 clones, with 65% to 80% appearing a single time and 5.2% taken by the ten largest. The chain is built from TRBV27 and TRBJ2-7; the match to TRBD2 covers 12 bases. Sequencing input: PBMCs. This clonotype was sampled from a female donor in good health and CMV-seropositive. In nucleotides, the CDR3 is TGTGCCAGCAGTTTACCTAGCGGGACTAGCGGGCCCCCCTACGAGCAGTACTTC. Protein product: CASSLPSGTSGPPYEQYF.